The T cell receptor beta chain under discussion was sequenced for a study of T cell responses to AZD1222 COVID-19 vaccine. Regarding the study as a whole: The peak T cell response came first, and repertoires were sampled only after it. In a largely white British group with more females than males, clonal diversity was possibly underestimated. Seropositive AZD1222 recipients at baseline numbered only five to seven. Regions left unmutated in variants are reportedly the target of nearly half of spike-specific TCRs.

Sequencing used immunoSEQ multiplex PCR; TCRdb keeps in-frame clones, though not all of them. The table shows some 80,000 clones, with about 80% occurring only once. The germline CDR1 and CDR2 sequences are SNHLY and FYNNEI. The CDR3 length is 15 residues. V was pared by 1 base and J by 3 bases, with 5 bases of the junction left unmatched. A word on this clone: Its antigen is unknown.

Sequenced material: peripheral blood, taken 28 days after the second dose of the MenACWY control vaccine. V gene TRBV2 combines with J gene TRBJ1-2, with 7 positions matching TRBD1. The sequence derives from an adult who received the MenACWY meningococcal vaccine as a control. CDR3 sequence (DNA): TGTGCCAGCAGTGAAGTCAGGACAGGACACTATGGCTACACCTTC. As protein: CASSEVRTGHYGYTF.